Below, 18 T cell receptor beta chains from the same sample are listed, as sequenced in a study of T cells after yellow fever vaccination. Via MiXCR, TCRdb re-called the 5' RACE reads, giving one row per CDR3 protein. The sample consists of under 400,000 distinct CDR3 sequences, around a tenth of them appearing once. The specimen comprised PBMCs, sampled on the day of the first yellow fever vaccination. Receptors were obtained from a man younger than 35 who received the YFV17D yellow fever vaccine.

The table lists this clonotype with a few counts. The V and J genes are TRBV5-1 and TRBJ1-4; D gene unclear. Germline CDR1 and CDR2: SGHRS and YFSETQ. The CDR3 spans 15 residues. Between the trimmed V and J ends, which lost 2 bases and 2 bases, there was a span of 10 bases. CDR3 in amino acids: CASSFGPPTNEKLFF. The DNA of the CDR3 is TGCGCCAGCAGCTTCGGCCCGCCGACTAATGAAAAACTGTTTTTT.

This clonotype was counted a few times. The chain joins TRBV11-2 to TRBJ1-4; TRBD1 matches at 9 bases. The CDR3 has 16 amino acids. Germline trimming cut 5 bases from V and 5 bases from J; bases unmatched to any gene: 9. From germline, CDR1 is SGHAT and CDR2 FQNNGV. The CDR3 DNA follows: TGTGCCAGCAGCCCTTCCTCGACAGGGGGAAATGAAAAACTGTTTTTT. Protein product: CASSPSSTGGNEKLFF.

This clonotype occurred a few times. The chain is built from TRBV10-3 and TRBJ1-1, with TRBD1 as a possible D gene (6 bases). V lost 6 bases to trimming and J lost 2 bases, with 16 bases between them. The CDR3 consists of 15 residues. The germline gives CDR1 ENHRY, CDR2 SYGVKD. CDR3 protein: CAIRPGAWGNTEAFF. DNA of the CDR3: TGTGCCATCAGGCCGGGGGCCTGGGGAAACACTGAAGCTTTCTTT.

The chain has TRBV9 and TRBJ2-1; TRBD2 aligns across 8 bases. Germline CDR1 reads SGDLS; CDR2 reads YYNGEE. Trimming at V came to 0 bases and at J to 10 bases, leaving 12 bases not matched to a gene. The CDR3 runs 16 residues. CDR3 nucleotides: TGTGCCAGCAGCGTAGTTATGGGACTAGGGGCCGGAGAGCAGTTCTTC. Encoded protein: CASSVVMGLGAGEQFF.

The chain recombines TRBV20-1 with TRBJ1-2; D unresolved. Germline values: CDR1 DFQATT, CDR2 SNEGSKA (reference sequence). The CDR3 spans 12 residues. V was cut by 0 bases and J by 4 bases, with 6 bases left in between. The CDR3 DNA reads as TGCAGTGCTAGAGATAACAGCTATGGCTACACCTTC. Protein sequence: CSARDNSYGYTF.

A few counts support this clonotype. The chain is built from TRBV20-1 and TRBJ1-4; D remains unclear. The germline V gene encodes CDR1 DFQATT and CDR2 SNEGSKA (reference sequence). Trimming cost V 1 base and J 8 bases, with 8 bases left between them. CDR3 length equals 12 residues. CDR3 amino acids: CSARGVREKLFF. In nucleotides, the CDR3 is TGCAGTGCTAGAGGGGTACGAGAAAAACTGTTTTTT.

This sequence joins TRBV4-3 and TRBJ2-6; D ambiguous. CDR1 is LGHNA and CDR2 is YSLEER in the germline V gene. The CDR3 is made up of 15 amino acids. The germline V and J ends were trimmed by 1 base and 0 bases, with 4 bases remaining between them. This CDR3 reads CASSQGISGANVLTF. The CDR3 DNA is TGCGCCAGCAGCCAAGGGATCTCTGGGGCCAACGTCCTGACTTTC.

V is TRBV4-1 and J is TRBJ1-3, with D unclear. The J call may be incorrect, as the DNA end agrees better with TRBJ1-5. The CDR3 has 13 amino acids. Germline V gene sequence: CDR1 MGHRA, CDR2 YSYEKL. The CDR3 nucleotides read TGCGCCAGCAGCGCGACAAACTCACCGGGACAGCATTTT. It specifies CASSATNSPGQHF.

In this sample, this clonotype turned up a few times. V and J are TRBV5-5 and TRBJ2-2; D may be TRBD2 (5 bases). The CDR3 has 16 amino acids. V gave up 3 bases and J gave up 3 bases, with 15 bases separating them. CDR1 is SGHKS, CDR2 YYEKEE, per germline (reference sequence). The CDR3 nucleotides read TGTGCCAGCAGCTCCGTCCCTGGAGCGGACACCGGGGAGCTGTTTTTT. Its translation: CASSSVPGADTGELFF.

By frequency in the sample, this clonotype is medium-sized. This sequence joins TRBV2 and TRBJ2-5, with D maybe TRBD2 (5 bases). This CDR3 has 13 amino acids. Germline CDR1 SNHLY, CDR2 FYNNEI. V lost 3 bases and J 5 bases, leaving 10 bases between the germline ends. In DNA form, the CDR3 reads TGTGCCAGCAGTGAGAGTCCGGGGGAGACCCAGTACTTC. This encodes CASSESPGETQYF.

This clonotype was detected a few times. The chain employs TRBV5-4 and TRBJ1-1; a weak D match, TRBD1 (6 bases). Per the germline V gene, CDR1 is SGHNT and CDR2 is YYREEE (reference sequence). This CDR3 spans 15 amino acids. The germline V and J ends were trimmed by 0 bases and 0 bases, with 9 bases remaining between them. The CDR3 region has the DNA TGTGCCAGCAGCTTGGCCGGGGACATGAACACTGAAGCTTTCTTT. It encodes CASSLAGDMNTEAFF.

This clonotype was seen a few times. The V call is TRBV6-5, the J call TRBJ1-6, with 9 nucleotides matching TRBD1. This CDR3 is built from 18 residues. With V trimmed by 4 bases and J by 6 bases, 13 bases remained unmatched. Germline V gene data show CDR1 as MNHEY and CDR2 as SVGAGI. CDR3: CASSSTGGIWDRNSPLHF. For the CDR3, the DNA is TGTGCCAGCAGTTCGACAGGGGGGATCTGGGACCGTAATTCACCCCTCCACTTT.

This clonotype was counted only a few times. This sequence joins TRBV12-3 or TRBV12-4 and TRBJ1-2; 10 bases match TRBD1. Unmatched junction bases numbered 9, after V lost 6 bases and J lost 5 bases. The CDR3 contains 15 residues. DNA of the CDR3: TGTGCCAGCAGGGGTACGGGACAGGGGCAGTATGGCTACACCTTC. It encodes CASRGTGQGQYGYTF.

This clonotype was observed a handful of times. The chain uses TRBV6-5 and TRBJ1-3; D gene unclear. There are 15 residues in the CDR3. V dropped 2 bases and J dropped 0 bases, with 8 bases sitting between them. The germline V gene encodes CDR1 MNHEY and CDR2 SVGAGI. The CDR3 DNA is TGTGCCAGCAGTTACGGATCAGGCTCTGGAAACACCATATATTTT. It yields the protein CASSYGSGSGNTIYF.

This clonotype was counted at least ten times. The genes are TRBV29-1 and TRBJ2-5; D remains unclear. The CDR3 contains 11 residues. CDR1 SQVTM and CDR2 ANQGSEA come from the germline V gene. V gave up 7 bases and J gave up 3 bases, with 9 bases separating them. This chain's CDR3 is CSGNSKETQYF. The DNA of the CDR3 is TGCAGCGGGAATTCGAAAGAGACCCAGTACTTC.

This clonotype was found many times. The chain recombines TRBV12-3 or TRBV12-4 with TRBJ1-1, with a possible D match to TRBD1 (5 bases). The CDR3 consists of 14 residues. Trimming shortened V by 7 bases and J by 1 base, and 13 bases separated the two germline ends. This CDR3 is CASNPRAPNTEAFF. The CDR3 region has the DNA TGTGCCAGCAACCCCAGGGCTCCGAACACTGAAGCTTTCTTT.

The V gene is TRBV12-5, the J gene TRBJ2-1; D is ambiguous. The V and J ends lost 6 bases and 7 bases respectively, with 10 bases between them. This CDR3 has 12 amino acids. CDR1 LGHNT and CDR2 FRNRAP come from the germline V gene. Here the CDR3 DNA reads TGTGCTAGTGGGTTACTTGGGAATGAGCAGTTCTTC. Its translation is CASGLLGNEQFF.

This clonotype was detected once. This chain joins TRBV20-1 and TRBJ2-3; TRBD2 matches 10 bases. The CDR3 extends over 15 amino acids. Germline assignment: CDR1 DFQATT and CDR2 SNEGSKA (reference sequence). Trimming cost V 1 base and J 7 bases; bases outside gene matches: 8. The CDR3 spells CSARAPSGGLYTQYF. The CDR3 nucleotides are TGCAGTGCTAGAGCCCCTAGCGGGGGACTCTATACGCAGTATTTT.